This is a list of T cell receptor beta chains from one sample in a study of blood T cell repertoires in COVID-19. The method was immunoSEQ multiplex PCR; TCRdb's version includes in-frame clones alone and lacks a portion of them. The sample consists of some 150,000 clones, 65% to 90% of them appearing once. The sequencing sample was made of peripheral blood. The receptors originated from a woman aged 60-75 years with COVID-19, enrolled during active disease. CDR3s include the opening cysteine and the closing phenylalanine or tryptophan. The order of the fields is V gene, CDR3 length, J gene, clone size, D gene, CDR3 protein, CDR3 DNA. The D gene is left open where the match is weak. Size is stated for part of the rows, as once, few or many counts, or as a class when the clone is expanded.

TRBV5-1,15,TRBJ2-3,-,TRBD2,CASSLDGRDTDTQYF,TGCGCCAGCAGCTTAGACGGGAGGGACACAGATACGCAGTATTTT
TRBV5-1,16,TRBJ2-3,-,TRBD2,CASSPRQRGGPDTQYF,TGCGCCAGCAGCCCCAGGCAGCGGGGGGGCCCTGATACGCAGTATTTT
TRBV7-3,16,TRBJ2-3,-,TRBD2,CASSLIAGGRPDTQYF,TGTGCCAGCAGCTTAATCGCGGGAGGTCGCCCAGATACGCAGTATTTT
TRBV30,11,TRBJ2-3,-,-,CACSGRDTQYF,TGTGCCTGCTCGGGGAGAGATACGCAGTATTTT
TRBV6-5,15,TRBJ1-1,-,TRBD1,CASSSQTGGNTEAFF,TGTGCCAGCAGTAGTCAGACAGGGGGCAATACTGAAGCTTTCTTT
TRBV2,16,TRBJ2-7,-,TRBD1,CARLDPLTGGFYEQYF,TGTGCCAGGCTTGACCCTTTGACAGGGGGATTCTACGAGCAGTACTTC
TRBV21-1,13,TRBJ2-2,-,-,CATLTSNTGELFF,TGTGCCACCCTTACATCGAACACCGGGGAGCTGTTTTTT
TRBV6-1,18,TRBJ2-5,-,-,CASSEVRVWDRTQETQYF,TGTGCCAGCAGTGAAGTGAGAGTTTGGGATCGGACACAAGAGACCCAGTACTTC
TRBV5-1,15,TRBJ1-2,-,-,CASSSPGGERGGYTF,TGCGCCAGCAGCTCCCCGGGGGGCGAAAGGGGTGGCTACACCTTC
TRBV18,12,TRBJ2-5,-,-,CASSRPQETQYF,TGTGCCAGCTCACGCCCCCAGGAGACCCAGTACTTC
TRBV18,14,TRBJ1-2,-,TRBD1,CASSPPGTGNGYTF,TGTGCCAGCTCACCGCCCGGGACAGGGAATGGCTACACCTTC
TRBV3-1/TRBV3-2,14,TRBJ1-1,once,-,CASSPLRGNTEAFF,TGTGCCAGCAGCCCCCTAAGGGGGAACACTGAAGCTTTCTTT
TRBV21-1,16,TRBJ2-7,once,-,CASSKYGTGSSYEQYF,TGTGCCAGCAGCAAATACGGGACAGGGAGCTCCTACGAGCAGTACTTC
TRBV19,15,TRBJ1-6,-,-,CASSIGGNGNSPLHF,TGTGCCAGTAGTATAGGAGGGAACGGGAATTCACCCCTCCACTTT
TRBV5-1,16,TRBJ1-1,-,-,CASSLGQGIVNTEAFF,TGCGCCAGCAGCTTGGGGCAGGGGATCGTGAACACTGAAGCTTTCTTT
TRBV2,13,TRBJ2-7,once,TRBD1,CASSRQGLDEQYF,TGTGCCAGCAGCCGACAGGGTTTGGACGAGCAGTACTTC
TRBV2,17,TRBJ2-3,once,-,CASSFPEEASGTDTQYF,TGTGCCAGCAGTTTCCCGGAAGAGGCTAGCGGCACAGATACGCAGTATTTT
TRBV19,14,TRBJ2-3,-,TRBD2,CASSPGLAGKTQYF,TGTGCCAGTAGTCCGGGACTAGCGGGGAAAACGCAGTATTTT
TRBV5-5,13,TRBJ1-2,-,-,CASRNSYNYGYTF,TGTGCCAGCAGAAACAGCTACAACTATGGCTACACCTTC
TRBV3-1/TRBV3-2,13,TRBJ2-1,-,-,CASTTRGVNEQFF,TGTGCCAGCACCACAAGGGGCGTAAATGAGCAGTTCTTC
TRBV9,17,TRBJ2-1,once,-,CASSVGFREGPYNEQFF,TGTGCCAGCAGCGTAGGCTTCAGGGAAGGCCCCTACAATGAGCAGTTCTTC
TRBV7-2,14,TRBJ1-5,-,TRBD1,CASRAPGQGQPQHF,TGTGCCAGCAGGGCTCCGGGACAGGGGCAGCCCCAGCATTTT
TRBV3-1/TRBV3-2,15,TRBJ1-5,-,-,CASSRGGQGDQPQHF,TGTGCCAGCAGCCGGGGGGGGCAGGGAGATCAGCCCCAGCATTTT
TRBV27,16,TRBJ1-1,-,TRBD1,CASSSSTGSMGTEAFF,TGTGCCAGCAGTTCCTCGACAGGGAGTATGGGCACTGAAGCTTTCTTT
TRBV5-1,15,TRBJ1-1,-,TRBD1,CASSPGTGWNTEAFF,TGCGCCAGCAGCCCCGGGACAGGGTGGAACACTGAAGCTTTCTTT
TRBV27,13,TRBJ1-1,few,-,CASLTAIGTEAFF,TGTGCCAGCCTGACAGCCATTGGCACTGAAGCTTTCTTT
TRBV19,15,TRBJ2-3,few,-,CASSIVGVSTDTQYF,TGTGCCAGTAGTATAGTAGGGGTAAGCACAGATACGCAGTATTTT
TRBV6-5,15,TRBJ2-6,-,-,CASSYSGGGANVLTF,TGTGCCAGCAGTTACTCCGGGGGTGGGGCCAACGTCCTGACTTTC
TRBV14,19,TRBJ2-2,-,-,CASSRRRGRDESNTGELFF,TGTGCCAGCAGCCGCCGGAGGGGGCGCGACGAATCGAACACCGGGGAGCTGTTTTTT
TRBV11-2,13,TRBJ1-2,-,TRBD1,CASSPQGAGGYTF,TGTGCCAGCAGCCCACAGGGGGCTGGGGGCTACACCTTC
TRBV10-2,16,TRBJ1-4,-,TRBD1,CASSDLQGATNEKLFF,TGCGCCAGCAGTGACCTCCAGGGGGCGACTAATGAAAAACTGTTTTTT
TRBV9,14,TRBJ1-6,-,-,CASRAGSHSSPLHF,TGTGCCAGCAGAGCGGGATCTCATAGTTCACCCCTCCACTTT
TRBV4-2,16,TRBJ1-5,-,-,CASSLDGAGSNQPQHF,TGTGCCAGCAGCCTCGATGGGGCCGGGAGCAATCAGCCCCAGCATTTT
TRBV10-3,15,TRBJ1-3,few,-,CAISESSGAGNTIYF,TGTGCCATCAGTGAGTCTTCAGGCGCTGGAAACACCATATATTTT
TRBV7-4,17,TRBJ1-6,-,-,CASSRHRNPFYNSPLHF,TGTGCCAGCAGCCGACACAGAAACCCATTTTATAATTCACCCCTCCACTTT
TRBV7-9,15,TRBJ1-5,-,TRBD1,CASSTDRGSNQPQHF,TGTGCCAGCAGTACAGACAGGGGGAGTAATCAGCCCCAGCATTTT
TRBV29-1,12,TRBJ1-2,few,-,CSVATPSFGYTF,TGCAGCGTTGCCACCCCTAGTTTCGGCTACACCTTC
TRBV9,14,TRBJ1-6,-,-,CASSSGGRNSPLHF,TGTGCCAGCAGTTCCGGGGGGAGGAATTCACCCCTCCACTTT
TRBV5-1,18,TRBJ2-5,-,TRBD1,CASSSGQGPFPPSETQYF,TGCGCCAGCAGCTCGGGACAGGGGCCCTTCCCTCCCTCAGAGACCCAGTACTTC
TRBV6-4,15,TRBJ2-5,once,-,CASTKTTSGGETQYF,TGTGCCAGCACCAAGACTACCAGCGGAGGAGAGACCCAGTACTTC
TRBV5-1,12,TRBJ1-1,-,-,CASSSDGAEAFF,TGCGCCAGCAGCTCAGACGGGGCTGAAGCTTTCTTT
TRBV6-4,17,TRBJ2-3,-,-,CASSDSLTSRGTDTQYF,TGTGCCAGCAGTGACTCGTTAACCAGCCGGGGGACAGATACGCAGTATTTT
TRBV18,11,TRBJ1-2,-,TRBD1,CASSTGAGYTF,TGTGCCAGCTCAACAGGGGCTGGCTACACCTTC
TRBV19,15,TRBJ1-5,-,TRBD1,CASSMGQVSNQPQHF,TGTGCCAGTAGTATGGGACAGGTCTCTAATCAGCCCCAGCATTTT
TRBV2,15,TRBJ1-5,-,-,CASNHKEQVNQPQHF,TGTGCCAGCAATCACAAGGAACAGGTCAATCAGCCCCAGCATTTT
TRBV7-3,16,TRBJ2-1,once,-,CASAHQDSPFYNEQFF,TGTGCCAGCGCACACCAAGACTCTCCCTTCTACAATGAGCAGTTCTTC
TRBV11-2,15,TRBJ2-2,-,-,CASSLWATNTGELFF,TGTGCCAGCAGCTTGTGGGCCACGAACACCGGGGAGCTGTTTTTT
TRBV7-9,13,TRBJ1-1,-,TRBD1,CASSLTGKNEAFF,TGTGCCAGCAGCCTGACAGGGAAGAATGAAGCTTTCTTT
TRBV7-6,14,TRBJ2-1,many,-,CASSLLAVSGEQFF,TGTGCCAGCAGCTTATTAGCCGTGAGCGGTGAGCAGTTCTTC
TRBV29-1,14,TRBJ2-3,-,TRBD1,CSVGQGNRADTQYF,TGCAGCGTCGGACAGGGCAATCGTGCAGATACGCAGTATTTT
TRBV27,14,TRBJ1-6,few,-,CASSWAGSHSPLHF,TGTGCCAGCAGTTGGGCAGGGTCTCATTCACCCCTCCACTTT
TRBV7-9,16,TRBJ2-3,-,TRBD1,CASDSRDRSNTDTQYF,TGTGCCAGCGACTCCCGGGACAGATCAAACACAGATACGCAGTATTTT
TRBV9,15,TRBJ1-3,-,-,CASSVGQSQANTIYF,TGTGCCAGCAGCGTAGGGCAGTCGCAGGCGAACACCATATATTTT
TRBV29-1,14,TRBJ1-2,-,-,CSVGGAKEGYGYTF,TGCAGCGTTGGCGGGGCGAAAGAGGGCTATGGCTACACCTTC
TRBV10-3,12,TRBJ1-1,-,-,CAIGQMNTEAFF,TGTGCCATCGGACAAATGAACACTGAAGCTTTCTTT